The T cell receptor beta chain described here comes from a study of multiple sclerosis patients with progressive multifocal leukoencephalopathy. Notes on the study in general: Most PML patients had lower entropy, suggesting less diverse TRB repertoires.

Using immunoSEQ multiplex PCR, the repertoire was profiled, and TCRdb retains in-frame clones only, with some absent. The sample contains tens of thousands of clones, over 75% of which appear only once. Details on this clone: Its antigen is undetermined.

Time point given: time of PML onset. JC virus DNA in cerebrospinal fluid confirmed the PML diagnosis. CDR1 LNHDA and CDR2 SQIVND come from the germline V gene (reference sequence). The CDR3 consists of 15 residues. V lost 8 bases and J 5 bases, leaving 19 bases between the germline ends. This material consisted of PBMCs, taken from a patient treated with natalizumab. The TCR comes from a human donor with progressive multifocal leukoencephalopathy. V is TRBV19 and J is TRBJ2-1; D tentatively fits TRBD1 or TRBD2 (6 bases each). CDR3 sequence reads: CASQRGQGIHNEQFF. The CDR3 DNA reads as TGTGCCAGTCAACGGGGGCAGGGGATCCACAATGAGCAGTTCTTC. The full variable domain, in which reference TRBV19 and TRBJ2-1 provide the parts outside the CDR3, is DGGITQSPKYLFRKEGQNVTLSCEQNLNHDAMYWYRQDPGQGLRLIYYSQIVNDFQKGDIAEGYSVSREKKESFPLTVTSAQKNPTAFYLCASQRGQGIHNEQFFGPGTRLTVL.